The 32 T cell receptor beta chains in this list originate from one sample, sequenced in a study of blood T cell repertoires in COVID-19. TCRdb keeps only in-frame clones here, not all; method: immunoSEQ multiplex PCR. The profile covers approximately 440,000 clones, with approximately 86% appearing a single time and about 0.65% taken by the ten largest. What was sequenced was PBMCs or T cells enriched from blood (not recorded which). These receptors came from a woman aged 18-29 years who had recovered from COVID-19.

V usage is TRBV19 and J usage is TRBJ1-1; 8 bases align to TRBD1. Unmatched junction bases numbered 11, after V lost 4 bases and J lost 4 bases. The CDR3 length is 16 residues. Looked up from germline, CDR1 is LNHDA and CDR2 is SQIVND (reference sequence). The CDR3 region has the DNA TGTGCCAGTAGTAGTACGTCAGGGGGCACGATCACTGAAGCTTTCTTT. Its translation is CASSSTSGGTITEAFF.

V gene TRBV7-2 combines with J gene TRBJ2-5; D remains ambiguous. Per germline, CDR1 SGHTA and CDR2 FQGNSA. V dropped 4 bases and J dropped 4 bases, with 10 bases sitting between them. The CDR3 spans 13 residues. CDR3 nucleotide sequence: TGTGCCAGCAGCTCACTATATGGAGAGACCCAGTACTTC. This encodes CASSSLYGETQYF.

The chain is built from TRBV10-3 and TRBJ2-7, with D possibly TRBD2 on 6 matching bases. Between the trimmed V and J ends, which lost 3 bases and 4 bases, there was a span of 19 bases. The CDR3 loop spans 16 amino acids. Germline values: CDR1 ENHRY, CDR2 SYGVKD. The CDR3 here is CAISDPAGPGGYEQYF. The CDR3 DNA sequence: TGTGCCATCAGTGATCCTGCCGGGCCCGGGGGATACGAGCAGTACTTC.

The chain joins TRBV30 to TRBJ1-1; TRBD1 is a possible D gene (5 bases). V lost 3 bases and J 4 bases, leaving 15 bases between the germline ends. The CDR3 length is 14 residues. Germline assignment: CDR1 GTSNPN and CDR2 SVGIG (reference sequence). The CDR3 nucleotides are TGTGCCTGGAGCCCAGGCAGGCAGGGCACTGAAGCTTTCTTT. This codes for CAWSPGRQGTEAFF. Full variable domain (outside the CDR3, taken from reference TRBV30 and TRBJ1-1): SQTIHQWPATLVQPVGSPLSLECTVEGTSNPNLYWYRQAAGRGLQLLFYSVGIGQISSEVPQNLSASRPQDRQFILSSKKLLLSDSGFYLCAWSPGRQGTEAFFGQGTRLTVV.

The chain joins TRBV10-3 to TRBJ1-4; a weak D match, TRBD1 (6 bases). V was cut by 7 bases and J by 8 bases, with 14 bases left in between. The V gene's germline CDR1 is ENHRY and CDR2 SYGVKD. There are 13 residues in the CDR3. CDR3 region: CAITDGQGEKLFF. The DNA of the CDR3 is TGTGCCATCACCGACGGGCAGGGGGAAAAACTGTTTTTT.

The V call is TRBV6-5, the J call TRBJ2-7, with D possibly TRBD1 on 5 matching bases. V was cut by 6 bases and J by 3 bases, with 9 bases left in between. The CDR3 has 12 residues. CDR1 and CDR2 from the germline V gene are MNHEY and SVGAGI. The CDR3 DNA reads TGTGCCAGCAGGGACAATAACTACGAGCAGTACTTC. Translating it yields CASRDNNYEQYF.

The rearrangement joins TRBV28 to TRBJ2-7, with 9 bases that match TRBD1. The V gene's germline CDR1 is MDHEN and CDR2 SYDVKM. J was trimmed by 0 bases and V by 0 bases; bases with no gene match: 0. The CDR3 is 15 residues long. DNA of the CDR3: TGTGCCAGCAGTTTATGGGGACAGGGCTCCTACGAGCAGTACTTC. The encoded protein is CASSLWGQGSYEQYF.

This chain links TRBV4-2 with TRBJ1-2, with a weak D call TRBD1 (5 bases). Looked up from germline, CDR1 is LGHNA and CDR2 is YNFKEQ. Trimming took 4 bases from V and 4 from J, leaving 10 bases between them. This CDR3 has 13 residues. The CDR3, as DNA: TGTGCCAGCAGCCTGGGGGGGAGCTATGGCTACACCTTC. It is translated as CASSLGGSYGYTF.

The CDR3 sequence: CASSPSGQVGAFF. The CDR3 DNA reads as TGCGCCAGCAGCCCCTCCGGACAGGTGGGAGCTTTCTTT. The gene calls are TRBV5-1 and TRBJ1-1; 7 bases align to TRBD1. The CDR3 contains 13 residues. Looked up from germline, CDR1 is SGHRS and CDR2 is YFSETQ. With V trimmed by 4 bases and J by 10 bases, 10 bases remained unmatched.

J is TRBJ2-7 and V is TRBV14, with TRBD1 as a possible D gene (6 bases). The germline V gene has CDR1 SGHDN and CDR2 FVKESK. The CDR3 is 15 residues long. Trimming pared 1 base from V and 0 bases from J, leaving 10 bases between. The CDR3 DNA reads as TGTGCCAGCAGCCAAGTTCAACAGGGCTCCTACGAGCAGTACTTC. It is translated as CASSQVQQGSYEQYF. The variable domain in full, with the rest retrieved from reference TRBV14 and TRBJ2-7, is EAGVTQFPSHSVIEKGQTVTLRCDPISGHDNLYWYRRVMGKEIKFLLHFVKESKQDESGMPNNRFLAERTGGTYSTLKVQPAELEDSGVYFCASSQVQQGSYEQYFGPGTRLTVT.

The count of this clone is one. V gene TRBV30 combines with J gene TRBJ1-6; 7 bases map to TRBD1. The CDR3 is 12 residues long. In germline, CDR1 is GTSNPN, CDR2 SVGIG (reference sequence). V gave up 2 bases and J gave up 10 bases; unmatched junction bases: 2. CDR3 amino acids: CAWSQTGSPLHF. The CDR3, as DNA: TGTGCCTGGAGTCAGACAGGGTCACCCCTCCACTTT.

This chain links TRBV2 with TRBJ1-4; a weak D match, TRBD1 (5 bases). CDR3 length: 13 amino acids. Trimming stripped 7 bases from V and 8 bases from J, with 14 bases between. Germline CDR1 reads SNHLY; CDR2 reads FYNNEI. The CDR3 region is CASKGIIGEKLFF. In DNA form, the CDR3 reads TGTGCCAGCAAGGGGATAATCGGGGAAAAACTGTTTTTT.

The V call is TRBV5-5, the J call TRBJ2-3; unclear D gene. This CDR3 comprises 12 residues. With 4 bases removed from V and 4 bases from J, the gap between germline ends came to 7 bases. Looked up from germline, CDR1 is SGHKS and CDR2 is YYEKEE (reference sequence). The CDR3 sequence: CASSILPDTQYF. The DNA of the CDR3 is TGTGCCAGCAGCATTCTCCCAGATACGCAGTATTTT.

The genes are TRBV6-5 and TRBJ1-5; 8 nucleotides align to TRBD1. V shed 0 bases and J 5 bases; nucleotides not matched to a gene: 6. CDR1 and CDR2 from the germline V gene are MNHEY and SVGAGI. This CDR3 has 16 residues. CDR3 region: CASSYSKTGGDQPQHF. In DNA, the CDR3 is TGTGCCAGCAGTTACTCGAAAACAGGGGGAGATCAGCCCCAGCATTTT.

J is TRBJ1-1 and V is TRBV29-1, with TRBD1 matching over 8 bases. V shed 7 bases and J 4 bases; nucleotides not matched to a gene: 5. Germline-derived CDR1 and CDR2 are SQVTM and ANQGSEA. The CDR3 sequence is 12 residues long. The CDR3 nucleotides are TGCAGCGCTCAGGGGGCAGGCACTGAAGCTTTCTTT. It codes for CSAQGAGTEAFF.

The rearrangement joins TRBV10-2 to TRBJ2-7, with TRBD1 as a possible D gene (6 bases). Trimming stripped 3 bases from V and 4 bases from J, with 28 bases between. Germline V gene sequence: CDR1 WSHSY, CDR2 SAAADI. CDR3 length: 19 amino acids. The CDR3 region has the DNA TGCGCCAGCAGTGACGCGAACTCCCGGGACACCTTTTTATGGTACGAGCAGTACTTC. As protein: CASSDANSRDTFLWYEQYF.

V usage is TRBV29-1 and J usage is TRBJ2-1, with 10 bases lining up with TRBD2. The CDR3 contains 13 residues. V lost 4 bases and J lost 10; bases outside the gene matches: 7. Germline CDR1 reads SQVTM; CDR2 reads ANQGSEA. CDR3 sequence reads: CSVVSGGAWEQFF. The CDR3 DNA reads as TGCAGCGTTGTAAGCGGGGGGGCCTGGGAGCAGTTCTTC.

The sample holds one count of this clone. Other DNA sequences in the sample encode the same CDR3. The chain combines TRBV5-1 with TRBJ1-5; tentative D call: TRBD1 (5 bases). Trimming removed 0 bases at V and 4 bases at J, with 11 bases between. Germline lookup yields CDR1 SGHRS and CDR2 YFSETQ. CDR3 size: 15 residues. The CDR3 DNA reads TGCGCCAGCAGCTTGGATGGGGGAGGGAATCAGCCCCAGCATTTT. Translating gives CASSLDGGGNQPQHF.

The rearrangement joins TRBV6-1 to TRBJ1-4; 8 bases are a match to TRBD1. The CDR3 is 20 residues long. The trim removed 4 bases at V and 6 bases at J, leaving 22 bases unmatched. CDR1 is MNHNS and CDR2 is SASEGT in the germline V gene. Written as DNA, the CDR3 is TGTGCCAGCAGTGCCCGACAGGGGCTATCAGGGAGGGACTACGATGAAAAACTGTTTTTT. The encoded protein is CASSARQGLSGRDYDEKLFF.

The chain carries TRBV6-8 and TRBJ1-5, with D possibly being TRBD1 (5 bases). V was pared by 4 bases and J by 2 bases, with 15 bases between. The germline V gene encodes CDR1 MNHGY and CDR2 SAAAGT. The CDR3 runs 16 residues. The CDR3: CASSFSQGTGNQPQHF. The CDR3 region has the DNA TGTGCCAGCAGTTTTTCTCAGGGAACCGGCAATCAGCCCCAGCATTTT.

This clone appeared a few times. The J gene is TRBJ1-2, the V gene TRBV5-5; tentatively, D is TRBD1 (6 bases). V shed 7 bases and J shed 8 bases, with 18 bases lying between them. The germline CDR1 and CDR2 sequences are SGHKS and YYEKEE (reference sequence). The CDR3 sequence is 13 residues long. CDR3: CASRGQLLYGYTF. CDR3 nucleotides: TGTGCCAGCCGCGGACAGCTTCTATACGGCTACACCTTC.

CDR3 bases: TGTGCCAGCAGCGTAGGGCCTGAGGGTGTGAGGGACAGGGTCTACAATGAGCAGTTCTTC. As protein: CASSVGPEGVRDRVYNEQFF. The V call is TRBV9, the J call TRBJ2-1; 9 bases match TRBD1. The V and J ends lost 0 bases and 3 bases, in that order; junction bases with no gene match: 16. CDR1 is SGDLS and CDR2 is YYNGEE in the germline V gene. The CDR3 has 20 residues.

To note about this clone: Relative to the germline gene, one junction end is altered; a read error may explain this. The rearrangement uses TRBV7-7 and TRBJ1-2, with 9 nucleotides matching TRBD1. Germline values: CDR1 SSHAT, CDR2 FNYEAQ (reference sequence). The CDR3 contains 16 residues. CDR3 in DNA: TGTGCTAGCAGCTTACAGGGGGCTTTCAAATCCTATGGCTACACCTTC. It encodes CASSLQGAFKSYGYTF.

The V and J genes are TRBV7-9 and TRBJ1-4; D unclear. CDR1 is SEHNR, CDR2 FQNEAQ, per germline (reference sequence). Trimming shortened V by 4 bases and J by 0 bases, and 9 bases separated the two germline ends. This CDR3 region has 15 residues. CDR3 coding DNA: TGTGCCAGCAGCTCTCAACTCGCAACTAATGAAAAACTGTTTTTT. Protein sequence: CASSSQLATNEKLFF.

The chain links TRBV28 to TRBJ2-7; 9 bases fit TRBD1. CDR3 size: 14 residues. In germline, CDR1 is MDHEN, CDR2 SYDVKM. The junction had 10 bases not matched to a gene; V was cut back by 7 bases and J by 6 bases. CDR3: CASTPGQGFSEQYF. In DNA, the CDR3 is TGTGCCAGCACTCCGGGACAGGGATTTAGCGAGCAGTACTTC.

The V call is TRBV20-1, the J call TRBJ1-2; D gene unclear. In germline, CDR1 is DFQATT, CDR2 SNEGSKA (reference sequence). Trimming shortened V by 3 bases and J by 3 bases, and 5 bases separated the two germline ends. This CDR3 spans 11 amino acids. This chain's CDR3 is CSASVYYGYTF. Written as DNA, the CDR3 is TGCAGTGCTAGTGTCTACTATGGCTACACCTTC.

The chain employs TRBV7-8 and TRBJ1-3; 8 nucleotides agree with TRBD1. V shed 5 bases, J shed 0 bases, and the junction held 9 bases outside the gene matches. Germline V gives CDR1 SGHVS, CDR2 FQNEAQ. This CDR3 has 17 amino acids. The CDR3 loop reads CASSPRTGRDSGNTIYF. The DNA of the CDR3 is TGTGCCAGCAGCCCCCGGACAGGGAGGGACTCTGGAAACACCATATATTTT.

This clone was found a few times. V is TRBV12-3 or TRBV12-4 and J is TRBJ2-5, with D hard to call. CDR3 length: 13 residues. Trimming removed 3 bases from V and 5 bases from J, with 10 bases in between. CDR3 loop: CASSFHLEETQYF. The CDR3 DNA is TGTGCCAGCAGTTTCCATTTGGAGGAGACCCAGTACTTC.

This sequence joins TRBV5-1 and TRBJ1-1; TRBD1 is a possible D gene (5 bases). Germline assignment: CDR1 SGHRS and CDR2 YFSETQ. The CDR3 totals 11 residues. V lost 7 bases and J lost 5, with 9 bases in between. In nucleotides, the CDR3 is TGCGCCAGCGCCCGGGGGACTGAAGCTTTCTTT. Its translation is CASARGTEAFF.

V usage is TRBV28 and J usage is TRBJ1-2; D is unresolved. This CDR3 region has 13 residues. Deletions cut 3 bases from V and 3 bases from J, with 8 bases between. CDR1 and CDR2 from the germline V gene are MDHEN and SYDVKM. CDR3 sequence: CASSFLAYYGYTF. For the CDR3, the DNA is TGTGCCAGCAGTTTTCTGGCCTACTATGGCTACACCTTC.

The rearrangement joins TRBV19 to TRBJ2-3; the match to TRBD2 covers 10 bases. The CDR3 sequence is 15 residues long. CDR1 is LNHDA and CDR2 is SQIVND in the germline V gene (reference sequence). V gave up 6 bases and J gave up 1 base; unmatched junction bases: 4. CDR3 loop: CASRGGTSGTDTQYF. DNA of the CDR3: TGTGCCAGTAGGGGGGGGACTAGCGGCACAGATACGCAGTATTTT. The full variable domain, its missing parts supplied by reference TRBV19 and TRBJ2-3, is DGGITQSPKYLFRKEGQNVTLSCEQNLNHDAMYWYRQDPGQGLRLIYYSQIVNDFQKGDIAEGYSVSREKKESFPLTVTSAQKNPTAFYLCASRGGTSGTDTQYFGPGTRLTVL.

In DNA, the CDR3 is TGTGCCAGCAGTGACGGGACAGGGCTTCAGCCCCAGCATTTT. It is translated as CASSDGTGLQPQHF. The chain is built from TRBV6-1 and TRBJ1-5; 9 positions match TRBD1. V was pared by 3 bases and J by 6 bases, with 3 bases of the junction left unmatched. In germline, CDR1 is MNHNS, CDR2 SASEGT. The CDR3 contains 14 residues.